This TCR beta chain was observed in a study of blood T cell repertoires in COVID-19. For the study at large: COVID-19 samples from acute and convalescent phases originated in the United States, Italy and Spain.

Profiled with immunoSEQ multiplex PCR; TCRdb holds only in-frame clones, not every one. The sample records under 100,000 clones, around 80% being singletons. CDR3 length: 12 amino acids. Looked up from germline, CDR1 is GTSNPN and CDR2 is SVGIG (reference sequence). V lost 2 bases, J lost 7 bases, and 11 bases lay in between. Input material: peripheral blood. This chain uses TRBV30 with TRBJ1-1, with a weak D call TRBD1 (5 bases). The clonotype originates from a woman aged 80 or older with active or convalescent COVID-19. DNA for the CDR3: TGTGCCTGGAGTCTTGGGGCCGATGAAGCTTTCTTT. It specifies CAWSLGADEAFF.